Following are 21 T cell receptor beta chains from one sample sequenced in a study of response to subunit inactivated influenza vaccine. TCRdb re-called the RT-PCR reads through MiXCR, storing one row per CDR3 protein. The sample records 630,000 or so distinct CDR3 sequences, about a sixth being singletons. This specimen was PBMCs from blood, taken roughly 13 days after vaccination. These receptors originate from a man aged 45 to 65 who received an inactivated influenza vaccine.

This sequence joins TRBV12-3 or TRBV12-4 and TRBJ2-1, with TRBD2 matching 9 bases. The CDR3 extends over 15 amino acids. J gave up 9 bases and V 3 bases, and 9 bases lay outside the gene matches. As DNA, the CDR3 is TGTGCCAGCAGTTTGATCAGCGGGGGGTCCGGTGAGCAGTTCTTC. Its translation is CASSLISGGSGEQFF.

This clonotype has only a few counts. V usage is TRBV9 and J usage is TRBJ2-1; D could derive from TRBD1 or TRBD2 (6 bases each). This CDR3 has 16 residues. CDR1 is SGDLS, CDR2 YYNGEE, per germline. The germline V and J ends were trimmed by 1 base and 16 bases, with 27 bases remaining between them. CDR3 residues: CASSVMADLPGASKFF. CDR3 in DNA: TGTGCCAGCAGCGTAATGGCTGATCTTCCGGGGGCGTCTAAATTCTTC.

This clonotype was detected only a few times. The J gene is TRBJ2-1, the V gene TRBV5-8, with a weak D call TRBD1 (6 bases). Germline CDR1 reads SGHTS; CDR2 reads YDEGEE. The CDR3 contains 17 residues. The V end lost 0 bases, the J end lost 4 bases, and 17 bases lay between the germline ends. The CDR3 nucleotides are TGTGCCAGCAGCTTGGCTGGCCGGGACAATAAATACAATGAGCAGTTCTTC. Encoded protein: CASSLAGRDNKYNEQFF. Based on the CDR3 plus reference TRBV5-8 and TRBJ2-1, the full variable domain is EAGVTQSPTHLIKTRGQQATLRCSPISGHTSVYWYQQALGLGLQFLLWYDEGEERNRGNFPPRFSGRQFPNYSSELNVNALELEDSALYLCASSLAGRDNKYNEQFFGPGTRLTVL.

V and J are TRBV10-2 and TRBJ2-1, with 9 bases aligning to TRBD1. The CDR3 loop spans 14 amino acids. Germline loops: CDR1 WSHSY, CDR2 SAAADI. V lost 6 bases to trimming and J lost 7 bases; unmatched junction nucleotides: 7. The CDR3 sequence: CASRDRGIRNEQFF. CDR3 in DNA: TGCGCCAGCAGGGACAGGGGTATACGAAATGAGCAGTTCTTC.

V gene TRBV20-1 combines with J gene TRBJ1-6, with 7 bases aligning to TRBD1. The germline gives CDR1 DFQATT, CDR2 SNEGSKA (reference sequence). This CDR3 spans 15 amino acids. Trimming cost V 5 bases and J 6 bases; bases outside gene matches: 10. The CDR3 DNA sequence: TGCAGTGCTGACAGGGAGGGTCCCGTTAATTCACCCCTCCACTTT. Translation gives CSADREGPVNSPLHF.

The V call is TRBV2, the J call TRBJ1-5, with 7 positions matching TRBD1. Trimming at V came to 7 bases and at J to 4 bases, leaving 10 bases not matched to a gene. The CDR3 is 15 amino acids. CDR1 SNHLY and CDR2 FYNNEI come from the germline V gene. The CDR3 sequence: CASKEDPQGNQPQHF. In nucleotides, the CDR3 is TGTGCCAGCAAGGAGGATCCACAGGGGAATCAGCCCCAGCATTTT. The complete variable domain, with remaining parts taken from reference TRBV2 and TRBJ1-5, reads EPEVTQTPSHQVTQMGQEVILRCVPISNHLYFYWYRQILGQKVEFLVSFYNNEISEKSEIFDDQFSVERPDGSNFTLKIRSTKLEDSAMYFCASKEDPQGNQPQHFGDGTRLSIL.

This clonotype was detected a few times. This chain links TRBV20-1 with TRBJ1-5; 9 bases line up with TRBD1. The CDR3 runs to 14 residues. The trim removed 1 base at V and 6 bases at J, leaving 4 bases unmatched. Germline values: CDR1 DFQATT, CDR2 SNEGSKA (reference sequence). This CDR3 is CSARVTGGTQPQHF. CDR3 sequence (DNA): TGCAGTGCTAGAGTTACAGGGGGCACTCAGCCCCAGCATTTT.

This clonotype was seen only a few times. The chain is built from TRBV20-1 and TRBJ2-3, with D tentatively TRBD2 (5 bases). Germline V gene lookup returns CDR1 DFQATT and CDR2 SNEGSKA (reference sequence). CDR3 size: 12 residues. With 6 bases removed from V and 6 bases from J, the gap between germline ends came to 13 bases. The CDR3 protein is CSANPLGDTQYF. CDR3 nucleotide sequence: TGCAGTGCGAACCCACTAGGGGATACGCAGTATTTT.

The chain employs TRBV7-2 and TRBJ2-1, with 11 bases aligning to TRBD2. The germline gives CDR1 SGHTA, CDR2 FQGNSA. V lost 5 bases and J lost 5; bases outside the gene matches: 8. The CDR3 spans 16 residues. DNA of the CDR3: TGTGCCAGCAGCCCCCCTAGCGGGAGGACCCACAATGAGCAGTTCTTC. This sequence encodes CASSPPSGRTHNEQFF.

The chain carries TRBV5-1 and TRBJ2-1, with 9 bases that match TRBD1. The CDR3 runs to 18 residues. The ends lost 4 bases at V and 5 bases at J; junction bases unmatched: 16. Germline assignment: CDR1 SGHRS and CDR2 YFSETQ. CDR3 region: CASSANRPGTGLNNEQFF. CDR3 DNA: TGCGCCAGCAGCGCGAACCGACCCGGGACAGGGTTGAACAATGAGCAGTTCTTC.

This clonotype turned up a few times. The rearrangement joins TRBV7-9 to TRBJ1-4, with D unclear. The length of the CDR3 is 15 residues. Trimming pared 2 bases from V and 8 bases from J, leaving 15 bases between. Germline V lookup: CDR1 SEHNR, CDR2 FQNEAQ (reference sequence). CDR3 bases: TGTGCCAGCAGCTTACGAGTATTTGAGTGGGAAAAACTGTTTTTT. It codes for CASSLRVFEWEKLFF.

This clonotype was seen repeatedly, ten times or more. The chain is built from TRBV4-1 and TRBJ2-5; D remains unclear. CDR1 and CDR2 (germline): MGHRA, YSYEKL. V lost 1 base to trimming and J lost 4 bases, with 7 bases between them. The CDR3 spans 13 residues. The CDR3 spells CASSQGRRETQYF. The CDR3, as DNA: TGCGCCAGCAGCCAAGGGCGGAGAGAGACCCAGTACTTC.

The chain employs TRBV7-9 and TRBJ2-1; 15 bases are shared with TRBD2. The CDR3 has 16 residues. Germline loops: CDR1 SEHNR, CDR2 FQNEAQ (reference sequence). V dropped 5 bases and J dropped 5; count of bases not matched to a gene: 4. CDR3 nucleotide sequence: TGTGCCAGCAGCAAGGGACTAGCGGGAGGCGACAATGAGCAGTTCTTC. Its translation: CASSKGLAGGDNEQFF.

J is TRBJ1-2 and V is TRBV7-2; possible D gene TRBD1, 5 bases. Germline CDR1 and CDR2: SGHTA and FQGNSA. CDR3 size: 13 residues. V was shortened by 1 base and J by 4 bases, with 7 bases between the two germline ends. CDR3 in amino acids: CASSLVGTYGYTF. The CDR3 nucleotides read TGTGCCAGCAGCTTAGTAGGGACCTATGGCTACACCTTC.

The chain carries TRBV6-6 and TRBJ1-6; D might be TRBD1 (6 bases). The CDR3 contains 13 residues. Germline CDR1 reads MNHNY; CDR2 reads SVGAGI (reference sequence). V shed 5 bases and J shed 10 bases, with 12 bases lying between them. As DNA, the CDR3 is TGTGCCAGCAGTGCCCCCGGGGGCTCACCCCTCCACTTT. It codes for CASSAPGGSPLHF.

This clonotype was observed a few times. V is TRBV18 and J is TRBJ2-3, with 8 bases that match TRBD2. The germline gives CDR1 KGHSH, CDR2 LQKENI. The trim removed 4 bases at V and 5 bases at J, leaving 5 bases unmatched. The CDR3 extends over 14 amino acids. The CDR3 DNA reads TGTGCCAGCTCACTAGCGGGGAGTGGAGATACGCAGTATTTT. Translating gives CASSLAGSGDTQYF.

This clonotype was seen only a few times. CDR3 region: CASSYMGGNEKLFF. The CDR3 coding sequence is TGTGCCAGCAGTTACATGGGGGGGAATGAAAAACTGTTTTTT. This chain uses TRBV6-5 with TRBJ1-4, with TRBD1 as a possible D gene (5 bases). Germline CDR1 and CDR2: MNHEY and SVGAGI. The CDR3 contains 14 residues. Deletions cut 2 bases from V and 5 bases from J, with 9 bases between.

This clonotype was counted many times. This rearrangement joins TRBV3-1 to TRBJ2-7; D might be TRBD1 (6 bases). Looked up from germline, CDR1 is LGHDT and CDR2 is YNNKEL (reference sequence). The CDR3 covers 14 residues. Between the trimmed V and J ends, which lost 0 bases and 3 bases, there was a span of 9 bases. The CDR3: CASSQDRGNYEQYF. The CDR3 DNA follows: TGTGCCAGCAGCCAAGACAGGGGAAACTACGAGCAGTACTTC.

The chain joins TRBV4-3 to TRBJ2-3; tentative D call: TRBD2 (6 bases). The CDR3 totals 15 residues. CDR1 LGHNA and CDR2 YSLEER come from the germline V gene. V lost 1 base to trimming and J lost 1 base, with 9 bases between them. The DNA of the CDR3 is TGCGCCAGCAGCCAAGTAGCGGAGGGCACAGATACGCAGTATTTT. Residues: CASSQVAEGTDTQYF.

This clonotype was counted a few times. This CDR3 reads CASSEEAHSYNEQFF. Written as DNA, the CDR3 is TGTGCCAGCAGTGAGGAGGCGCATTCCTACAATGAGCAGTTCTTC. This chain connects TRBV2 to TRBJ2-1, with D possibly TRBD2 on 5 matching bases. Trimming removed 3 bases at V and 1 base at J, with 10 bases between. The germline V gene has CDR1 SNHLY and CDR2 FYNNEI. The CDR3 contains 15 residues.

This sequence joins TRBV14 and TRBJ2-1, with D uncertain. The V gene lost 4 bases and the J gene lost 0 bases, with 16 bases spanning the gap. Germline lookup yields CDR1 SGHDN and CDR2 FVKESK. CDR3 length: 17 residues. The CDR3 here is CASSRLLSHSSYNEQFF. The CDR3 DNA follows: TGTGCCAGCAGCCGTCTTCTTAGCCACAGCTCCTACAATGAGCAGTTCTTC.